The present entry profiles one TCR beta chain with its context. The sample originates from a study of control samples from healthy donors and cancer patients. Some clones are missing from TCRdb's copy, which holds only in-frame ones; the method was immunoSEQ multiplex PCR. Recorded here are roughly 200,000 clones; the top ten clones represent roughly 2%. The CDR3 has 13 residues. CDR1 and CDR2 (germline): MDHEN, SYDVKM. V lost 6 bases, J lost 4 bases, and 2 bases stayed unmatched. The rearrangement joins TRBV28 to TRBJ1-5, with 8 bases that match TRBD1. Source material: blood. This sequence was found in a woman in her twenties or thirties in good health. CDR3 loop: CASSGQGNQPQHF. CDR3 nucleotide sequence: TGTGCCAGCAGCGGACAGGGAAATCAGCCCCAGCATTTT.